Below are 8 T cell receptor beta chains sequenced from a single sample in a study of T cell responses to AZD1222 COVID-19 vaccine. Libraries were prepared by immunoSEQ multiplex PCR; TCRdb keeps only in-frame clonotypes and omits some of them. The table has 75,000 to 95,000 clones, around nine tenths seen once. The sample consisted of peripheral blood, taken on day 0 of AZD1222 vaccination. The origin of the receptors is an adult in good health.

V and J are TRBV6-4 and TRBJ2-4; 8 positions agree with TRBD1. J was trimmed by 8 bases and V by 5 bases; bases with no gene match: 5. Germline CDR1 and CDR2: MRHNA and SNTAGT. The CDR3 totals 13 residues. The CDR3 reads CASSPDRDDIQYF. CDR3 nucleotide sequence: TGTGCCAGCAGTCCGGACAGGGATGACATTCAGTACTTC.

The V gene is TRBV7-9, the J gene TRBJ2-7; 8 bases line up with TRBD2. The ends lost 6 bases at V and 3 bases at J; junction bases unmatched: 4. CDR1 and CDR2 from the germline V gene are SEHNR and FQNEAQ (reference sequence). The CDR3 covers 13 residues. CDR3 amino acids: CASSKAGDYEQYF. As DNA, the CDR3 is TGTGCCAGCAGTAAAGCGGGAGACTACGAGCAGTACTTC.

This sequence joins TRBV7-2 and TRBJ1-2; D is unresolved. The length of the CDR3 is 14 residues. Per the germline V gene, CDR1 is SGHTA and CDR2 is FQGNSA. Trimming took off 1 base at V and 0 bases at J, with 6 bases between the two ends. The CDR3, as DNA: TGTGCCAGCAGCTTAGGGAGAGCTAACTATGGCTACACCTTC. This sequence encodes CASSLGRANYGYTF. The variable domain in full, completed from reference TRBV7-2 and TRBJ1-2, reads GAGVSQSPSNKVTEKGKDVELRCDPISGHTALYWYRQSLGQGLEFLIYFQGNSAPDKSGLPSDRFSAERTGGSVSTLTIQRTQQEDSAVYLCASSLGRANYGYTFGSGTRLTVV.

This sequence joins TRBV19 and TRBJ1-5; D gene ambiguous. V was pared by 3 bases and J by 2 bases, with 23 bases between. The CDR3 is made up of 19 amino acids. From germline, CDR1 is LNHDA and CDR2 SQIVND (reference sequence). The CDR3 is CASSISRISGRFGNQPQHF. CDR3 nucleotides: TGTGCCAGTAGTATTTCCCGGATTTCTGGACGGTTTGGCAATCAGCCCCAGCATTTT.

The rearrangement joins TRBV5-1 to TRBJ2-5; D remains unclear. With 6 bases removed from V and 1 base from J, the gap between germline ends came to 13 bases. Germline V gene data show CDR1 as SGHRS and CDR2 as YFSETQ. CDR3 length: 14 amino acids. Written as DNA, the CDR3 is TGCGCCAGCACCCTAACGCCCTCCCAAGAGACCCAGTACTTC. Amino acid sequence: CASTLTPSQETQYF.

The chain links TRBV11-3 to TRBJ1-1; weak D call: TRBD1 (6 bases). The V end lost 5 bases, the J end lost 3 bases, and 13 bases lay between the germline ends. Germline V gene lookup returns CDR1 SGHNT and CDR2 YENEEA. This CDR3 contains 14 residues. CDR3 protein: CASSRTGQYTEAFF. CDR3 in DNA: TGTGCCAGCAGCCGAACTGGACAGTACACTGAAGCTTTCTTT.

The chain recombines TRBV10-3 with TRBJ2-5; 7 positions agree with TRBD1. The junction had 3 bases not matched to a gene; V was cut back by 5 bases and J by 0 bases. The germline gives CDR1 ENHRY, CDR2 SYGVKD. The length of the CDR3 is 14 residues. The DNA for the CDR3 is TGTGCCATCAGTAAACAGGGGAACCAAGAGACCCAGTACTTC. Translation: CAISKQGNQETQYF.

V gene TRBV10-1 combines with J gene TRBJ1-5; no clear D. With 11 bases removed from V and 0 bases from J, the gap between germline ends came to 11 bases. This CDR3 region has 13 residues. Germline values: CDR1 WNHNN, CDR2 SYGVQD (reference sequence). CDR3 DNA: TGCGCCTCCAAGGAGATTAGCAATCAGCCCCAGCATTTT. Translated, it gives CASKEISNQPQHF.